These T cell receptor beta chains were read from a single sample in a study of T-cell memory formation after mild COVID-19. TCRdb fed the 5' RACE reads into MiXCR, producing one record per CDR3 protein. The sample has 300,000 to 400,000 distinct CDR3 sequences, more than 15% seen once. Sequenced: PBMCs or a T cell subset sorted from them (not recorded which). The origin of the receptors is a man between 18 and 29 years old who had mild COVID-19 (a few samples of this study predate the infection). Cell type and time point are not known. Both conserved end residues are part of each CDR3. D genes are given only for firm matches. A row's size may be missing; if present it is once, few, many or a size class.

clone size,D gene,V gene,J gene,CDR3 DNA,CDR3 protein
few,NA,TRBV29-1,TRBJ1-2,TGCAGTTATTGGGTTTTTGGATATGGCTACACCTTC,CSYWVFGYGYTF
few,TRBD1,TRBV10-3,TRBJ1-1,TGTGCCATCAAACCGGGACAGGTTAACACTGAAGCTTTCTTT,CAIKPGQVNTEAFF
NA,TRBD2,TRBV5-4,TRBJ2-3,TGTGCCAGCACCGGGGGGGTAACAGATACGCAGTATTTT,CASTGGVTDTQYF
few,TRBD2,TRBV5-6,TRBJ2-1,TGTGCCAGCAGCCCGCGACTAGCGGTATACAATGAGCAGTTCTTC,CASSPRLAVYNEQFF
few,NA,TRBV24-1,TRBJ2-6,TGTGCCACCAGTAATAGAGCCGGGGCCAACGTCCTGACTTTC,CATSNRAGANVLTF
many,NA,TRBV20-1,TRBJ2-1,TGCAGAGCGGACGACAGGACACGAATCTCCTACAATGAGCAGTTCTTC,CRADDRTRISYNEQFF
few,NA,TRBV4-3,TRBJ2-3,TGCGCCAGCAGCCAAATGACTCCAGATACGCAGTATTTT,CASSQMTPDTQYF
many,NA,TRBV5-1,TRBJ2-7,TGCGCCAGCAGCTTGTGGGGGGACTACGAGCAGTACTTC,CASSLWGDYEQYF
few,NA,TRBV5-1,TRBJ1-3,TGCGCCAGCAGCATCGGGGTTCACTCTGGAAACACCATATATTTT,CASSIGVHSGNTIYF
few,TRBD1,TRBV20-1,TRBJ2-6,TGCAGTGCTACTACAGGGGTTTCGGGGGCCAACGTCCTGACTTTC,CSATTGVSGANVLTF
NA,TRBD1,TRBV4-3,TRBJ1-1,TGCGCCAGCAGCCAAGTGGGGACAGGGCGGAGGAACACTGAAGCTTTCTTT,CASSQVGTGRRNTEAFF
NA,TRBD1,TRBV5-1,TRBJ2-7,TGCGCCAGCAGCTTGGGCCTCGGGACAGTTTTCCACGAGCAGTACTTC,CASSLGLGTVFHEQYF
NA,TRBD2,TRBV5-1,TRBJ2-5,TGCGCCAGCAGCTTGGGCCCTAGCGGGTTTTTGGAAGAGACCCAGTACTTC,CASSLGPSGFLEETQYF
once,TRBD2,TRBV4-3,TRBJ2-1,TGCGCCAGCAGCCAAGTTGTAGCGGGGAATATGAAGTTCTTC,CASSQVVAGNMKFF
few,NA,TRBV5-1,TRBJ2-6,TGCGCCAGCCTCGAAGGGGATTCTGGGGCCAACGTCCTGACTTTC,CASLEGDSGANVLTF
few,NA,TRBV20-1,TRBJ2-3,TGCAGTGCCCCGGGACCCTACACAGATACGCAGTATTTT,CSAPGPYTDTQYF
few,TRBD1,TRBV27,TRBJ2-5,TGTGCCAGCAGTTTATATCCACAGGGGGAAGAGACCCAGTACTTC,CASSLYPQGEETQYF
few,TRBD2,TRBV5-1,TRBJ2-7,TGCGCCAGCAGCTTGGGAAGCGGGGGGGCCCACGAGCAGTACTTC,CASSLGSGGAHEQYF
few,TRBD1,TRBV5-1,TRBJ1-2,TGCGCCAGCAGCTTCGGGACAGGGGGCTTTGGCTACACCTTC,CASSFGTGGFGYTF
NA,NA,TRBV12-3/TRBV12-4,TRBJ1-2,TGTGCCAGCAGTTTAAATCCACTCAGGGGAGAGAACTATGGCTACACCTTC,CASSLNPLRGENYGYTF